This T cell receptor beta chain stems from a study of T cells after yellow fever vaccination. Overall study context: The SMART-Seq v4 Ultra Low Input method served to prepare the low-cell-number fractions.

This clonotype was detected ten times or more. Its antigen remains unknown. V gave up 6 bases and J gave up 5 bases, with 20 bases separating them. The CDR3 spans 16 residues. From germline, CDR1 is MNHEY and CDR2 SVGEGT. General observations from the study: Booster samples showed a return of most primary-vaccination clones (roughly 96% CD4, approximately 88% CD8).

A universal primer site and UMIs were added as TCR cDNA was made by 5'RACE template switching. TCRdb fed the 5' RACE reads into MiXCR, producing one record per CDR3 protein. The sample includes more than 90,000 distinct CDR3 sequences, approximately 8.4% of them seen just once. The clonotype comes from a man younger than 45 who received the YFV17D yellow fever vaccine. The chain combines TRBV6-2 or TRBV6-3 with TRBJ2-1; tentatively, D is TRBD2 (6 bases). Source: CD8+ T cells sorted from PBMCs, taken 45 days after the yellow fever booster vaccination. In nucleotides, the CDR3 is TGTGCCAGCAGCTGGACGCGGGGAGTAAGGGACAATGAGCAGTTCTTC. It translates to CASSWTRGVRDNEQFF.